Listed here are 24 T cell receptor beta chains from one sample, sequenced in a study of T cells in Graves' hyperthyroidism and ophthalmopathy. The source material, RNA transcripts, was used to amplify TCR beta CDR3 regions. In the first-round RT-PCR of the TCR CDR3, the HTBI primer set was used. TCRdb re-analysed the multiplex PCR reads in MiXCR, keeping a single row per CDR3 protein. Of about 560,000 distinct CDR3 sequences in the sample, roughly 15% were seen once. Material for sequencing was blood. The source is a woman aged 40 to 49 with Graves' hyperthyroidism.

A few counts support this clonotype. The rearrangement joins TRBV6-1 to TRBJ1-2, with 7 bases that match TRBD1. This CDR3 region has 15 residues. CDR1 is MNHNS and CDR2 is SASEGT in the germline V gene. Unmatched junction bases numbered 11, after V lost 6 bases and J lost 4 bases. CDR3 sequence reads: CASSDQGGLGYGYTF. Here the CDR3 DNA reads TGTGCCAGCAGCGATCAAGGGGGCCTTGGCTATGGCTACACCTTC.

This sequence joins TRBV20-1 and TRBJ2-5; 10 bases fit TRBD1. The CDR3 has 17 residues. V shed 0 bases and J 5 bases; nucleotides not matched to a gene: 12. Germline V lookup: CDR1 DFQATT, CDR2 SNEGSKA (reference sequence). This CDR3 reads CSAREGEGQGIVETQYF. The CDR3 region has the DNA TGCAGTGCTAGAGAGGGTGAGGGACAGGGGATAGTGGAGACCCAGTACTTC.

This clonotype showed up just a few times. The chain carries TRBV20-1 and TRBJ1-2; 9 nucleotides match TRBD1. This CDR3 contains 14 residues. From germline, CDR1 is DFQATT and CDR2 SNEGSKA (reference sequence). V lost 4 bases to trimming and J lost 3 bases; unmatched junction nucleotides: 6. In DNA, the CDR3 is TGCAGTGCTAACTTACAGGGGGCAGACTATGGCTACACCTTC. Its translation: CSANLQGADYGYTF.

V and J are TRBV5-5 and TRBJ2-2, with D uncertain. CDR1 SGHKS and CDR2 YYEKEE come from the germline V gene (reference sequence). The germline V and J ends were trimmed by 0 bases and 4 bases, with 16 bases remaining between them. The CDR3 loop spans 17 amino acids. The CDR3 reads CASSLGVRYGTTGELFF. CDR3 nucleotides: TGTGCCAGCAGCTTGGGCGTACGCTATGGAACCACCGGGGAGCTGTTTTTT.

This clonotype was seen only a few times. The CDR3 DNA reads TGCGCCAGCAGTGAGTCGAGGGGGACGAACACTGAAGCTTTCTTT. Its protein product is CASSESRGTNTEAFF. V gene TRBV10-2 combines with J gene TRBJ1-1, with D perhaps TRBD1 (6 bases). The CDR3 length is 15 residues. Deletions cut 0 bases from V and 1 base from J, with 9 bases between. Germline V gene lookup returns CDR1 WSHSY and CDR2 SAAADI.

This clonotype turned up a few times. The genes are TRBV4-1 and TRBJ2-1; TRBD2 matches at 7 bases. V shed 7 bases and J 3 bases; nucleotides not matched to a gene: 9. The CDR3 sequence is 15 residues long. Germline loops: CDR1 MGHRA, CDR2 YSYEKL. The CDR3 loop is CASTKTSRFYNEQFF. In DNA, the CDR3 is TGCGCCAGCACAAAGACTAGCAGATTCTACAATGAGCAGTTCTTC.

A note on this clonotype: This may be a read error: a much more frequent sequence differs by one nucleotide. CDR3 amino acids: CAWNTLDREDSPLHF. CDR3 nucleotide sequence: TGTGCCTGGAACACTCTCGACAGGGAGGATTCACCCCTCCACTTT. The J gene is TRBJ1-6, the V gene TRBV30; TRBD1 agrees at 7 bases. From germline, CDR1 is GTSNPN and CDR2 SVGIG (reference sequence). The CDR3 spans 15 residues. V shed 4 bases and J 8 bases; nucleotides not matched to a gene: 11.

The chain links TRBV7-3 to TRBJ2-1, with a possible D match to TRBD2 (5 bases). The CDR3 has 14 amino acids. The germline V gene has CDR1 SGHTA and CDR2 FQGTGA. Trimming stripped 4 bases from V and 5 bases from J, with 12 bases between. In DNA form, the CDR3 reads TGTGCCAGCAGCTCTTTCCGGGAAAACAATGAGCAGTTCTTC. Its translation is CASSSFRENNEQFF.

The V call is TRBV12-3 or TRBV12-4, the J call TRBJ1-2; unclear D gene. V lost 11 bases and J lost 6, with 16 bases in between. The CDR3 consists of 12 residues. DNA of the CDR3: TGTGCCTCCAGCAATCTCGGGCATGGCTACACCTTC. This sequence encodes CASSNLGHGYTF.

Here the CDR3 DNA reads TGTGCCAGCAGCCTTAGCGGGTGGGAGGAGCAGTACTTC. Residues: CASSLSGWEEQYF. This chain connects TRBV7-9 to TRBJ2-7; TRBD2 agrees at 7 bases. Trimming cost V 5 bases and J 7 bases; bases outside gene matches: 8. Germline V CDR1 and CDR2: SEHNR, FQNEAQ (reference sequence). The CDR3 runs 13 residues.

This clonotype has only a few counts. The chain is built from TRBV19 and TRBJ2-1; 8 nucleotides align to TRBD2. CDR1 is LNHDA and CDR2 is SQIVND in the germline V gene (reference sequence). V dropped 1 base and J dropped 2; count of bases not matched to a gene: 1. The CDR3 covers 15 residues. CDR3 coding DNA: TGTGCCAGTAGTATAGGCGGGGGGACCTACAATGAGCAGTTCTTC. As protein: CASSIGGGTYNEQFF.

The table lists this clonotype with a few counts. V is TRBV19 and J is TRBJ1-5; 12 positions agree with TRBD1. The germline CDR1 and CDR2 sequences are LNHDA and SQIVND (reference sequence). The CDR3 runs to 17 residues. Germline trimming cut 3 bases from V and 5 bases from J; bases unmatched to any gene: 8. The CDR3 DNA reads as TGTGCCAGTAGTATCTGGGTCGGGACAGGGGGCGATCAGCCCCAGCATTTT. This sequence encodes CASSIWVGTGGDQPQHF.

The chain uses TRBV27 and TRBJ2-7, with TRBD2 identical over 13 bases. The CDR3 loop spans 14 amino acids. Germline V gene sequence: CDR1 MNHEY, CDR2 SMNVEV (reference sequence). V shed 8 bases, J shed 6 bases, and the junction held 7 bases outside the gene matches. CDR3 in amino acids: CASRRTSGRIEQYF. For the CDR3, the DNA is TGTGCCAGCCGGAGGACTAGCGGGAGAATCGAGCAGTACTTC.

This clonotype was seen ten or more times. This chain uses TRBV10-3 with TRBJ1-1, with D tentatively TRBD1 (5 bases). The CDR3 is 13 amino acids. V gave up 2 bases and J gave up 1 base, with 5 bases separating them. Germline CDR1 and CDR2: ENHRY and SYGVKD. The CDR3 protein is CAISEQGNTEAFF. CDR3 nucleotides: TGTGCCATCAGTGAGCAGGGGAACACTGAAGCTTTCTTT.

V and J are TRBV5-8 and TRBJ1-5, with 11 bases that match TRBD1. The CDR3 is 17 amino acids. V lost 3 bases, J lost 5 bases, and 10 bases stayed unmatched. Germline CDR1 SGHTS, CDR2 YDEGEE. CDR3 in DNA: TGTGCCAGCAGCTCTGGACAGGGGGCCGCGGTATATCAGCCCCAGCATTTT. It encodes CASSSGQGAAVYQPQHF.

Ten or more counts support this clonotype. The V and J genes are TRBV13 and TRBJ2-2; no firm D call. V lost 4 bases to trimming and J lost 1 base, with 10 bases between them. This CDR3 contains 15 residues. The germline V gene encodes CDR1 PRHDT and CDR2 FYEKMQ (reference sequence). CDR3 loop: CASSSISRNTGELFF. In DNA, the CDR3 is TGTGCCAGCAGCTCCATTAGTAGGAACACCGGGGAGCTGTTTTTT.

In this sample, this clonotype turned up many times. This chain uses TRBV12-3 or TRBV12-4 with TRBJ2-1; D possibly matches TRBD1 or TRBD2 (9 bases each). The germline V and J ends were trimmed by 4 bases and 8 bases, with 30 bases remaining between them. The CDR3 covers 19 residues. CDR3 residues: CASSSPGQGKAGGPHEQFF. The DNA of the CDR3 is TGTGCCAGCAGTTCTCCGGGACAGGGAAAGGCGGGAGGGCCTCATGAGCAGTTCTTC.

This clonotype was seen at least ten times. CDR3 nucleotide sequence: TGTGCCACCGAACGGGAAGGGGCTAGCACAGATACGCAGTATTTT. Protein: CATEREGASTDTQYF. The chain employs TRBV5-8 and TRBJ2-3; tentatively, D is TRBD1 or TRBD2 (5 bases each). The length of the CDR3 is 15 residues. The V and J ends lost 9 bases and 0 bases respectively, with 17 bases between them. Germline V gene lookup returns CDR1 SGHTS and CDR2 YDEGEE. Drawing the rest from reference TRBV5-8 and TRBJ2-3, the complete variable domain is EAGVTQSPTHLIKTRGQQATLRCSPISGHTSVYWYQQALGLGLQFLLWYDEGEERNRGNFPPRFSGRQFPNYSSELNVNALELEDSALYLCATEREGASTDTQYFGPGTRLTVL.

The chain employs TRBV5-4 and TRBJ1-1, with 10 bases identical to TRBD1. Losses at the gene ends were 3 bases for V and 2 bases for J; bases not matched to a gene: 10. Germline lookup yields CDR1 SGHNT and CDR2 YYREEE (reference sequence). CDR3 length: 17 residues. CDR3 sequence reads: CASSSGAGTGVNTEAFF. The CDR3 coding sequence is TGTGCCAGCAGCTCGGGTGCCGGGACAGGGGTAAACACTGAAGCTTTCTTT. Filled out from reference TRBV5-4 and TRBJ1-1, the complete variable domain reads ETGVTQSPTHLIKTRGQQVTLRCSSQSGHNTVSWYQQALGQGPQFIFQYYREEENGRGNFPPRFSGLQFPNYSSELNVNALELDDSALYLCASSSGAGTGVNTEAFFGQGTRLTVV.

At least ten counts were recorded for this clonotype. This chain uses TRBV20-1 with TRBJ2-3; a possible D gene is TRBD2 (6 bases). Germline CDR1 is DFQATT and CDR2 is SNEGSKA (reference sequence). The CDR3 covers 16 residues. The ends were cut back, 4 bases at V and 5 bases at J, with 22 bases in the middle. This chain's CDR3 is CSAKSGVARDKDTQYF. The CDR3 DNA sequence: TGCAGTGCTAAGTCAGGAGTAGCGCGGGATAAAGATACGCAGTATTTT.

In its sample, this clonotype was seen many times. The genes are TRBV12-3 or TRBV12-4 and TRBJ1-3, with a possible D match to TRBD1 (6 bases). The V end was cut by 6 bases, the J end by 0 bases, with 12 bases between. This CDR3 comprises 15 residues. This chain's CDR3 is CASRVGQSSGNTIYF. The CDR3 DNA sequence: TGTGCCAGCAGGGTCGGACAGAGCTCTGGAAACACCATATATTTT.

This clonotype was detected only a few times. J is TRBJ1-1 and V is TRBV7-9; D ambiguous. Germline CDR1 is SEHNR and CDR2 is FQNEAQ (reference sequence). Trimming cost V 3 bases and J 4 bases, with 18 bases left between them. This CDR3 is built from 16 residues. The CDR3 loop is CASSFEGGSGVTEAFF. DNA for the CDR3: TGTGCCAGCAGCTTTGAGGGCGGGAGCGGAGTCACTGAAGCTTTCTTT.

This clonotype occurred many times. This chain joins TRBV11-2 and TRBJ2-3; no firm D call. The V gene's germline CDR1 is SGHAT and CDR2 FQNNGV. The CDR3 is made up of 15 amino acids. V lost 2 bases and J 2 bases, leaving 11 bases between the germline ends. CDR3 in amino acids: CASSLSFYDTDTQYF. CDR3 DNA sequence: TGTGCCAGCAGCTTATCGTTCTATGACACAGATACGCAGTATTTT.

This clonotype was detected ten times or more. This chain joins TRBV12-3 or TRBV12-4 and TRBJ2-7; the match to TRBD2 covers 7 bases. The CDR3 is 15 amino acids. V dropped 7 bases and J dropped 2; count of bases not matched to a gene: 11. CDR3 loop: CASKSEAGETYEQYF. DNA for the CDR3: TGTGCCAGCAAGTCCGAGGCGGGAGAGACCTACGAGCAGTACTTC.